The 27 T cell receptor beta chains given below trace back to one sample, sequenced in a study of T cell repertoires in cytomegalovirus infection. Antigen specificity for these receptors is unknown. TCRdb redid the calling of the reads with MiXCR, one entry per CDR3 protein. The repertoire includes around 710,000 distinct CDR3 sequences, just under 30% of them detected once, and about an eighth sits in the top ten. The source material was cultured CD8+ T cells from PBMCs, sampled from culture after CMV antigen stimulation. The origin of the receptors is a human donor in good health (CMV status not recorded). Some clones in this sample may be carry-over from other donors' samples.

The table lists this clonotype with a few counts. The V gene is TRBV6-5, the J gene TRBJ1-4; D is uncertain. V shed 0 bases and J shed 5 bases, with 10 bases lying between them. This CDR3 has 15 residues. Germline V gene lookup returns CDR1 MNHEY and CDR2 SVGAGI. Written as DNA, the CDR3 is TGTGCCAGCAGTTACTCGAGAGGATTGAATGAAAAACTGTTTTTT. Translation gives CASSYSRGLNEKLFF.

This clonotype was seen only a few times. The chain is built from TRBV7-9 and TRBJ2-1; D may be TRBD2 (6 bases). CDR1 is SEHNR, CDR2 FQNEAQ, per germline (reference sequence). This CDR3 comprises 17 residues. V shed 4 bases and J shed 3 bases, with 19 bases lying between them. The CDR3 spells CASSSNLGLGHYNEQFF. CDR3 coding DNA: TGTGCCAGCAGCTCCAACCTGGGACTTGGTCACTACAATGAGCAGTTCTTC.

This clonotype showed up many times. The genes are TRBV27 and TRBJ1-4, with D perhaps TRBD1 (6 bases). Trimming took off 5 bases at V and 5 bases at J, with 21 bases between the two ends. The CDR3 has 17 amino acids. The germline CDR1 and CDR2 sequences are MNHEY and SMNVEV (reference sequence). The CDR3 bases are TGTGCCAGCAGTCCCCTGGGGGGGCGCTTGGTGAATGAAAAACTGTTTTTT. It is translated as CASSPLGGRLVNEKLFF.

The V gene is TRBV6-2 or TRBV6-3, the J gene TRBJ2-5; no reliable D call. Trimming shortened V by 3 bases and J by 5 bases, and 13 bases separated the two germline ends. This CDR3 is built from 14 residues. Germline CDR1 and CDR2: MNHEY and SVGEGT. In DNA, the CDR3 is TGTGCCAGCAGTTATCTTAAGGGCTACGAGACCCAGTACTTC. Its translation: CASSYLKGYETQYF.

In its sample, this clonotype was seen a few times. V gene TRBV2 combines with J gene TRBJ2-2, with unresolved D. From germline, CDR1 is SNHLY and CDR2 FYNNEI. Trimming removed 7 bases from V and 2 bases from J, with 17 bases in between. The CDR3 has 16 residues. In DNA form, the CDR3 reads TGTGCCAGCACAGATGGGTTCGGCCGTAACACCGGGGAGCTGTTTTTT. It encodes CASTDGFGRNTGELFF.

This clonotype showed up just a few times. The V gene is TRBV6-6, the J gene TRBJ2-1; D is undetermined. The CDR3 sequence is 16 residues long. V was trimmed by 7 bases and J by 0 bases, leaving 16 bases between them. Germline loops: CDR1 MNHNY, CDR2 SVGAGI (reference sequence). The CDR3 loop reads CASTKADSSSYNEQFF. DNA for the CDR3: TGTGCCAGCACCAAGGCGGATTCGAGCTCCTACAATGAGCAGTTCTTC.

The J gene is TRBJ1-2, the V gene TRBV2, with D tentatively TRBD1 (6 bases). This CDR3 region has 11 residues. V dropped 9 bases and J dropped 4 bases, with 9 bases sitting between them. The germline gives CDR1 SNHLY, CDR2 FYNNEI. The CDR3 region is CARRGAYGYTF. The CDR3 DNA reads TGTGCCAGACGGGGGGCCTATGGCTACACCTTC.

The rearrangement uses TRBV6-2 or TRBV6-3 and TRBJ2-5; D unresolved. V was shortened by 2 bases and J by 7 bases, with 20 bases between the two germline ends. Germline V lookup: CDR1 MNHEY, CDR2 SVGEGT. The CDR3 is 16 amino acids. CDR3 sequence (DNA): TGTGCCAGCAGTTACCCGCAGCCCGGGCAGCCCGGGACCCAGTACTTC. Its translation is CASSYPQPGQPGTQYF.

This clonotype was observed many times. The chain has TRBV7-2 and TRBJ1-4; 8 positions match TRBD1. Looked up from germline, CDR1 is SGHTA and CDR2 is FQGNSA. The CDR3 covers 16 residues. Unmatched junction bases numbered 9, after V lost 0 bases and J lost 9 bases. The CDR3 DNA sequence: TGTGCCAGCAGCTTAGCTTCGACAGGGGAGAGGAAAAAACTGTTTTTT. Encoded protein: CASSLASTGERKKLFF.

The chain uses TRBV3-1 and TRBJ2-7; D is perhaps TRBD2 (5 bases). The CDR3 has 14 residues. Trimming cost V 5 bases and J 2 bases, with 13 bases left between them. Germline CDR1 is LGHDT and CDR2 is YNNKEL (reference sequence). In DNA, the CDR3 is TGTGCCAGCAGCTCACGGGGAGATGCCTACGAGCAGTACGTC. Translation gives CASSSRGDAYEQYV.

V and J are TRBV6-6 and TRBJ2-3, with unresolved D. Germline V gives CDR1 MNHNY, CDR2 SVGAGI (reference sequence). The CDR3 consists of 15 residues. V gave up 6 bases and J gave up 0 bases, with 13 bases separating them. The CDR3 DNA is TGTGCCAGCAGCCCCAGCGTAGCTAGCACAGATACGCAGTATTTT. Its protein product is CASSPSVASTDTQYF.

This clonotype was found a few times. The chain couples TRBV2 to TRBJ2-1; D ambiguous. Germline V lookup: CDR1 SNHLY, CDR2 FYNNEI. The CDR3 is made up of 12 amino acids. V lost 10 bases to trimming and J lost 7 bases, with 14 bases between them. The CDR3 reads CATTIKANEQFF. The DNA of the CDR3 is TGTGCCACTACCATAAAGGCGAATGAGCAGTTCTTC.

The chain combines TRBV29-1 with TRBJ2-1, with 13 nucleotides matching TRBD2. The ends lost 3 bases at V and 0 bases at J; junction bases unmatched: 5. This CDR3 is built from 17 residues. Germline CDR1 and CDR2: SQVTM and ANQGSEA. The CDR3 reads CSVEGLAGFSSYNEQFF. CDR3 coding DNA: TGCAGCGTTGAGGGACTAGCGGGGTTTAGCTCCTACAATGAGCAGTTCTTC.

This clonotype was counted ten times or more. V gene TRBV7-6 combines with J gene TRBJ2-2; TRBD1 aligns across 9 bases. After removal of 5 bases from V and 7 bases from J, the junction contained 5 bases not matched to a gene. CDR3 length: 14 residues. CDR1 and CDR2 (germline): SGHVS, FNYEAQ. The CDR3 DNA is TGTGCCAGCAGCGGGACAGGGAAGGTCGGGGAGCTGTTTTTT. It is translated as CASSGTGKVGELFF.

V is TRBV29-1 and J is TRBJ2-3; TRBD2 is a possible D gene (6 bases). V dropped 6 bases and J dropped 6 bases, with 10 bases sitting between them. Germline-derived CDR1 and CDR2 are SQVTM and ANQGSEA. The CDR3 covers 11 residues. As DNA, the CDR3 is TGCAGCGTGCAGAGCGGGGATACGCAGTATTTT. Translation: CSVQSGDTQYF.

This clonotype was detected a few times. The CDR3 sequence is CASSIGQGGYGYTF. CDR3 bases: TGTGCCAGCAGTATAGGACAGGGAGGCTATGGCTACACCTTC. This chain links TRBV12-3 or TRBV12-4 with TRBJ1-2, with TRBD1 matching over 8 bases. The ends lost 5 bases at V and 4 bases at J; junction bases unmatched: 6. The CDR3 runs 14 residues.

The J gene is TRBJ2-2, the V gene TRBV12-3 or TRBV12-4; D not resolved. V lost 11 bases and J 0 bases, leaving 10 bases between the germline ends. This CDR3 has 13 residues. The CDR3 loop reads CASAWSNTGELFF. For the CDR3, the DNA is TGTGCCTCTGCTTGGTCGAACACCGGGGAGCTGTTTTTT.

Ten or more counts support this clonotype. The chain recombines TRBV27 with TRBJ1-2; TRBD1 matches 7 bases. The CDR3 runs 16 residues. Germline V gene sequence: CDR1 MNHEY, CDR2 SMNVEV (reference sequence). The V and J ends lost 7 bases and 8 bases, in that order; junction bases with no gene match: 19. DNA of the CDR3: TGTGCCAGCACCTCCCTTCAGGGGGTCCTAGGTATGGGCTACACCTTC. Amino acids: CASTSLQGVLGMGYTF.

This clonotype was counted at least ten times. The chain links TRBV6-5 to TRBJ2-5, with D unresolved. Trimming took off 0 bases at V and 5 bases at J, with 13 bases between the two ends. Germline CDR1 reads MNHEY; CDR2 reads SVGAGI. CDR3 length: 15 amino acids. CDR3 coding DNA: TGTGCCAGCAGTTACTCGGTTGACGAGACGGAGACCCAGTACTTC. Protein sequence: CASSYSVDETETQYF.

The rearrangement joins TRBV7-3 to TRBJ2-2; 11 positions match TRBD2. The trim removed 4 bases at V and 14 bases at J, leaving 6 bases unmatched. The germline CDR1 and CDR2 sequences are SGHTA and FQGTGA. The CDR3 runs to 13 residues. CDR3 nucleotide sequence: TGTGCCAGCAGCTCGACTAGCGGGGATCGACTGTTTTTT. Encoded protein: CASSSTSGDRLFF.

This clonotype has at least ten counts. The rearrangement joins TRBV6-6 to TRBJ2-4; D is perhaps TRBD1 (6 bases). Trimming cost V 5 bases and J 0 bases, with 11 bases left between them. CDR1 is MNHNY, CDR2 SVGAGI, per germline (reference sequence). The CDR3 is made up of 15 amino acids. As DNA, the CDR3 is TGTGCCAGCAGTCAGGACAGTCTAGCCAAAAACATTCAGTACTTC. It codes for CASSQDSLAKNIQYF.

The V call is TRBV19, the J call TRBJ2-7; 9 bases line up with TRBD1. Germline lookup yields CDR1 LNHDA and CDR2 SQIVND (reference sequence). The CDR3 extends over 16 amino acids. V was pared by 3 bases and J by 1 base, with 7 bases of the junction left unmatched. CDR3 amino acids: CASSMAPGQGSYEQYF. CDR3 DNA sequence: TGTGCCAGTAGTATGGCGCCGGGACAGGGTTCCTACGAGCAGTACTTC.

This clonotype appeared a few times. The DNA for the CDR3 is TGTGCCAGTAGTGAGTCGCTGAGCTCCTACAATGAGCAGTTCTTC. As protein: CASSESLSSYNEQFF. The rearrangement links TRBV19 to TRBJ2-1, with D unclear. Trimming removed 5 bases from V and 0 bases from J, with 11 bases in between. CDR3 length equals 15 residues. The germline CDR1 and CDR2 sequences are LNHDA and SQIVND (reference sequence).

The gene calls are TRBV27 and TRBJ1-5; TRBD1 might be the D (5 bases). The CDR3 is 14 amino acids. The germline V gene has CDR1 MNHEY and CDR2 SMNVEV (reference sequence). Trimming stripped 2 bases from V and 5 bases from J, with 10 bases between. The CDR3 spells CASSLQGVDQPQHF. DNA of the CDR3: TGTGCCAGCAGTTTACAGGGAGTTGATCAGCCCCAGCATTTT.

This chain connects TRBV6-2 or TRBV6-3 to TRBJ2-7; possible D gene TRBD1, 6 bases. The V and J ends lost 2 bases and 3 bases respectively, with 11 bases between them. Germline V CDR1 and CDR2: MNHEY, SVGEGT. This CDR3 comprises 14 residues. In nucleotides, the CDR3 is TGTGCCAGCAGTTACGTGGACAGCTACTACGAGCAGTACTTC. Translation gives CASSYVDSYYEQYF.

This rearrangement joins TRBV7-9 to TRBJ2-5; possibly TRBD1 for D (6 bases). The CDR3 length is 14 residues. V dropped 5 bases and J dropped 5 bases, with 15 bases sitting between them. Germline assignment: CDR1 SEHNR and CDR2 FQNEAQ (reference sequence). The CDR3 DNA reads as TGTGCCAGCAGCCCTAAAGGGACATTGGAGACCCAGTACTTC. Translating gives CASSPKGTLETQYF.

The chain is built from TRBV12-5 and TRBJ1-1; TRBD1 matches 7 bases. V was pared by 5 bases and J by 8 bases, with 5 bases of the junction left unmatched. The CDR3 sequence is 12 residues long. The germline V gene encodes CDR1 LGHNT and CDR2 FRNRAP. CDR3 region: CASGEQGIEAFF. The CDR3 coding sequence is TGTGCTAGTGGTGAACAGGGGATCGAAGCTTTCTTT.